Listed below are T cell receptor beta chains from one sample, sequenced in a study of yellow fever vaccine responses in identical twins. TCRdb re-called the RT-PCR reads through MiXCR, storing one row per CDR3 protein. Of about 9,000 distinct CDR3 sequences detected, roughly 84% appear once; the ten largest clones hold 2% to 2.5%. Sequences were derived from T cells from blood (PBMCs), unsorted or a sorted subset (not recorded which), sampled before or after yellow fever vaccination (not recorded which). All receptors derive from a young woman who received the yellow fever vaccine. Each CDR3 is given with its conserved first and last residue. D genes are given only for firm matches. Size is stated for part of the rows, as once, few or many counts, or as a class when the clone is expanded.

v_call	j_call	clone_size	d_call	cdr3_nt	cdr3_aa
TRBV24-1	TRBJ2-1	-	-	TGTGCCACCAGTGATCCCCTTTACTACAGCAATGAGCAGTTCTTC	CATSDPLYYSNEQFF
TRBV19	TRBJ1-2	-	-	TGTGCCAGTAGTCGCCAGGGTGACGGCTATGGCTACACCTTC	CASSRQGDGYGYTF
TRBV12-3/TRBV12-4	TRBJ1-6	-	TRBD1	TGTGCCAGCAGTTTCCCGACAGGGGCTGGCAATTCACCCCTCCACTTT	CASSFPTGAGNSPLHF
TRBV2	TRBJ2-3	-	-	TGTGCCAGCATTACAGGGCTTGATACGCAGTATTTT	CASITGLDTQYF
TRBV5-1	TRBJ2-7	-	-	TGCGCCAGCAGCTTGGCCGCTGGGTCCATCGACTACGAGCAGTACTTC	CASSLAAGSIDYEQYF
TRBV12-3/TRBV12-4	TRBJ2-3	-	-	TGTGCCAGCAGTTTAACAGGGTCAGATACGCAGTATTTT	CASSLTGSDTQYF
TRBV7-2	TRBJ2-3	-	-	TGTGCCAGCAGCTTAACCTTCCCAGATACGCAGTATTTT	CASSLTFPDTQYF
TRBV2	TRBJ1-2	-	-	TGTGCCAGCAGTATACTGCGCTACACCTTC	CASSILRYTF
TRBV9	TRBJ1-1	-	-	TGTGCCAGCAGCGTAGACTGGCGCACTGAAGCTTTCTTT	CASSVDWRTEAFF
TRBV6-1	TRBJ1-1	-	-	TGTGCCAGCAGCTTCGACAGCGGTAGCACTGAAGCTTTCTTT	CASSFDSGSTEAFF
TRBV29-1	TRBJ2-1	-	-	TGCAGCGTTGGGCAGGCCCTTCTCAATGAGCAGTTCTTC	CSVGQALLNEQFF
TRBV12-3/TRBV12-4	TRBJ1-5	-	-	TGTGCCAGCTCCCGGGGGCTATATAGCAATCAGCCCCAGCATTTT	CASSRGLYSNQPQHF
TRBV25-1	TRBJ1-3	-	TRBD1	TGTGCCAGCAGTGACCAACGGACAGGGAAAAACACCATATATTTT	CASSDQRTGKNTIYF
TRBV29-1	TRBJ1-1	-	-	TGCAGCGTTGAACAGCAGAACACTGAAGCTTTCTTT	CSVEQQNTEAFF
TRBV28	TRBJ2-5	few	TRBD2	TGTGCCAGCAGTTTGACTAGCGGGGGCCAAGAGACCCAGTACTTC	CASSLTSGGQETQYF
TRBV19	TRBJ2-7	-	-	TGTGCCAGTAGTATAGCGGCCGGGTACGAGCAGTACTTC	CASSIAAGYEQYF
TRBV3-1	TRBJ1-2	-	-	TGTGCCAGCAGCCTCACCGGACAGAGCTATGGCTACACCTTC	CASSLTGQSYGYTF